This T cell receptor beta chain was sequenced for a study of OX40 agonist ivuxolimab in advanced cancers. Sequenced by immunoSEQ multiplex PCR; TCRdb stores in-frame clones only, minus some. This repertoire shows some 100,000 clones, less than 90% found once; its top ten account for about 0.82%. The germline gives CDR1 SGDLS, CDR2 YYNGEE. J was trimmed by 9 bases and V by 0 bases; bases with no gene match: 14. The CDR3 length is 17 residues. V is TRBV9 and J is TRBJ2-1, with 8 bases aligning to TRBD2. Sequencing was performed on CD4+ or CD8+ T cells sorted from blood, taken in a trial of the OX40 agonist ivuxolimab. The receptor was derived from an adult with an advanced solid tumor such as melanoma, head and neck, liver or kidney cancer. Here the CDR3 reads CASSVERDGGLAGEQFF. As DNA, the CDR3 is TGTGCCAGCAGCGTAGAAAGGGATGGAGGACTAGCAGGTGAGCAGTTCTTC.